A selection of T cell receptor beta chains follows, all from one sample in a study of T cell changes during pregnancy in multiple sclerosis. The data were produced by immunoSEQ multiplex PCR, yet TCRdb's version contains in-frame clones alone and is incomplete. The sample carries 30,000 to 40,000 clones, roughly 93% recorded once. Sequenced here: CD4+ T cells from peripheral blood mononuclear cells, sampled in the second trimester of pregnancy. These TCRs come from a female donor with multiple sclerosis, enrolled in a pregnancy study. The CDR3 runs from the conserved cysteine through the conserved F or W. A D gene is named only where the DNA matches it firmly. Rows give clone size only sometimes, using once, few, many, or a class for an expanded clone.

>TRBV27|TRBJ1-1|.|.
CASSTGRENTEAFF
TGTGCCAGCAGTACAGGGAGGGAGAACACTGAAGCTTTCTTT
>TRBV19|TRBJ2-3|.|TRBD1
CASSIGQGSTDTQYF
TGTGCCAGTAGTATTGGACAGGGTAGCACAGATACGCAGTATTTT
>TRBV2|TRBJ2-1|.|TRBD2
CAGSYLAGGNNEQFF
TGTGCCGGATCTTACCTAGCGGGGGGGAACAATGAGCAGTTCTTC
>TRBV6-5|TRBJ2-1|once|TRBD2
CASSYRSGGGGEQFF
TGTGCCAGCAGTTATAGGAGCGGGGGGGGCGGTGAGCAGTTCTTC
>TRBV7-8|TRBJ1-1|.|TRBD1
CASSSPTGGGNTEAFF
TGTGCCAGCAGCTCCCCCACAGGGGGGGGGAACACTGAAGCTTTCTTT
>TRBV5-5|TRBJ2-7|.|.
CASRRTDSASYEQYF
TGTGCCAGCAGAAGAACGGACTCCGCATCCTACGAGCAGTACTTC
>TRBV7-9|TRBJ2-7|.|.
CASSLGQFNDEQYF
TGTGCCAGCAGCTTAGGGCAGTTCAACGACGAGCAGTACTTC
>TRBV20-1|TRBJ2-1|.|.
CSASGSEQFF
TGCAGTGCTAGCGGGAGTGAGCAGTTCTTC
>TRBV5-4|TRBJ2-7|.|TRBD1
CASRPQGADEQYF
TGTGCCAGCAGGCCACAGGGGGCCGACGAGCAGTACTTC
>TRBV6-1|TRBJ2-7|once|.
CASVEVYEQYF
TGTGCCAGCGTTGAGGTGTACGAGCAGTACTTC
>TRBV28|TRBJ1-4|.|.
CASSPREPRGEKLFF
TGTGCCAGCAGCCCCCGGGAACCGAGGGGGGAAAAACTGTTTTTT
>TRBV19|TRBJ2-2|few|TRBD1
CASSRDRGRASGTGELFF
TGTGCCAGTAGTCGGGACAGGGGGCGAGCTAGTGGAACCGGGGAGCTGTTTTTT
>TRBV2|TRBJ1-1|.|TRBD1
CASRTGEAEAFF
TGTGCCAGCAGGACAGGGGAGGCTGAAGCTTTCTTT
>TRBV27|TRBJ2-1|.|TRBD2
CASSLSREPSGRARAYNEQFF
TGTGCCAGCAGTTTATCGAGGGAGCCTAGCGGGAGGGCCAGGGCCTACAATGAGCAGTTCTTC
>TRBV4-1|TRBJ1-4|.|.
CASSPVGGSIEKLFF
TGCGCCAGCAGCCCAGTCGGGGGGAGCATTGAAAAACTGTTTTTT
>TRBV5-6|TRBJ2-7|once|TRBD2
CASSAPPSGGLKQYF
TGTGCCAGCAGCGCACCCCCTAGCGGGGGTCTTAAGCAGTACTTC
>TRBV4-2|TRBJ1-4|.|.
CASSRRHPTNEKLFF
TGTGCCAGCAGCCGACGACACCCAACTAATGAAAAACTGTTTTTT
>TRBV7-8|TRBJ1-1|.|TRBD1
CASSEQGASGTEAFF
TGTGCCAGCAGCGAACAGGGGGCTAGTGGCACTGAAGCTTTCTTT
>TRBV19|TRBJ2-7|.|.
CASSIEGRVHEQYF
TGTGCCAGTAGTATAGAGGGCAGGGTCCACGAGCAGTACTTC
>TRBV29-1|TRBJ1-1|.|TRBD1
CSAQGQGNTEAFF
TGCAGCGCTCAGGGACAGGGGAACACTGAAGCTTTCTTT
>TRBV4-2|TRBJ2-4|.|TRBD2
CASSPSWEGENIQYF
TGTGCCAGCAGCCCGTCCTGGGAGGGAGAAAACATTCAGTACTTC
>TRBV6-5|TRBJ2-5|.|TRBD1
CASPGRGYGETQYF
TGTGCCAGCCCAGGCAGGGGGTACGGGGAGACCCAGTACTTC
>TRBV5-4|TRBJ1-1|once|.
CASSLSGAMNTEAFF
TGTGCCAGCAGCTTAAGTGGGGCGATGAACACTGAAGCTTTCTTT
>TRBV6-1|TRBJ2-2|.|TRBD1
CASNLDRVAGELFF
TGTGCCAGCAACCTGGACAGGGTGGCCGGGGAGCTGTTTTTT
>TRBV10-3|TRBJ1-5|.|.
CAISAAGTSQPQHF
TGTGCCATCAGTGCAGCCGGGACATCTCAGCCCCAGCATTTT
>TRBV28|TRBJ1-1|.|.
CASSRVENTEAFF
TGTGCCAGCAGCAGGGTGGAGAACACTGAAGCTTTCTTT
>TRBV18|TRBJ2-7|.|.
CASSPPDSYYEQYF
TGTGCCAGCTCACCACCGGACTCTTACTACGAGCAGTACTTC
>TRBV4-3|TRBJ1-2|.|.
CASSQAHGFGGGGYGYTF
TGCGCCAGCAGCCAAGCGCACGGGTTTGGCGGCGGTGGCTATGGCTACACCTTC
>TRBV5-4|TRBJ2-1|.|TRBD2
CASSRKLAGVGDNEQFF
TGTGCCAGCAGCCGCAAACTAGCGGGAGTGGGGGACAATGAGCAGTTCTTC
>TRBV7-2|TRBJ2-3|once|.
CASSLAAGGDTQYF
TGTGCCAGCAGCTTAGCGGCCGGCGGGGATACGCAGTATTTT
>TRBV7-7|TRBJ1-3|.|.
CASSLVTRPGNTIYF
TGTGCCAGCAGCTTAGTAACGCGGCCCGGAAACACCATATATTTT
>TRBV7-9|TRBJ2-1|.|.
CASSRLVGFNEQFF
TGTGCCAGCAGCAGACTAGTTGGCTTCAATGAGCAGTTCTTC
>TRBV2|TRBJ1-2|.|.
CASTQVRRRGGDGYTF
TGTGCCAGCACCCAGGTACGCCGCAGGGGCGGAGATGGCTACACCTTC
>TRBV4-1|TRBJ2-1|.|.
CASSQDSLALLSYNEQFF
TGCGCCAGCAGCCAAGATTCACTAGCCCTGCTCTCCTACAATGAGCAGTTCTTC
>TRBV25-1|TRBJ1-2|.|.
CASSEDGPYGYTF
TGTGCCAGCAGTGAAGATGGGCCTTATGGCTACACCTTC